One and the same sample provided the 21 T cell receptor beta chains below, sequenced in a study of memory CD4+ T cells and cytomegalovirus serostatus. Profiling relied on immunoSEQ multiplex PCR, and the TCRdb table lists in-frame clones only, not all of them. The table lists 25,000 or so clones, more than 75% of them singletons. Single viable CD3+CD4+CD8-CD45RO+ cells were sorted as the memory CD4+ T cells. The source material was memory CD4+ T cells from blood. Receptors were obtained from an adult in good health and CMV-seronegative.

V is TRBV21-1 and J is TRBJ1-4; the D call TRBD1 from the table was never checked on the DNA. TRBV21-1 is tagged as a pseudogene. The CDR3 has 21 amino acids. DNA of the CDR3: TGTGCCAGCAGCAAAGTAAAAAGCCGGGACAGGGAAGGTGGAACTAATGAAAAACTGTTTTTT. Translation: CASSKVKSRDREGGTNEKLFF.

The chain is built from TRBV5-1 and TRBJ1-1, with no clear D. V lost 0 bases to trimming and J lost 4 bases, with 7 bases between them. CDR1 is SGHRS, CDR2 YFSETQ, per germline. This CDR3 comprises 13 residues. The CDR3 here is CASSLDPTTEAFF. The CDR3 DNA follows: TGCGCCAGCAGCTTGGACCCAACCACTGAAGCTTTCTTT.

The V and J genes are TRBV27 and TRBJ1-5; D unresolved. CDR1 is MNHEY and CDR2 is SMNVEV in the germline V gene (reference sequence). CDR3 length: 14 amino acids. Trimming removed 2 bases from V and 5 bases from J, with 10 bases in between. The CDR3: CASSLGFRDQPQHF. In DNA, the CDR3 is TGTGCCAGCAGTTTAGGGTTTAGAGATCAGCCCCAGCATTTT.

The rearrangement links TRBV7-2 to TRBJ2-2, with a tentative D call TRBD2 (5 bases). The V end was cut by 5 bases, the J end by 9 bases, with 10 bases between. This CDR3 region has 12 residues. Looked up from germline, CDR1 is SGHTA and CDR2 is FQGNSA. The CDR3 sequence is CASSVLVRELFF. In DNA form, the CDR3 reads TGTGCCAGCAGCGTACTAGTTAGGGAGCTGTTTTTT. Drawing the rest from reference TRBV7-2 and TRBJ2-2, the complete variable domain is GAGVSQSPSNKVTEKGKDVELRCDPISGHTALYWYRQSLGQGLEFLIYFQGNSAPDKSGLPSDRFSAERTGGSVSTLTIQRTQQEDSAVYLCASSVLVRELFFGEGSRLTVL.

The chain recombines TRBV7-2 with TRBJ1-2; 7 bases align to TRBD1. Looked up from germline, CDR1 is SGHTA and CDR2 is FQGNSA. The junction had 5 bases not matched to a gene; V was cut back by 8 bases and J by 2 bases. The CDR3 is 13 amino acids. The CDR3 nucleotides read TGTGCCAGCCGACCGACAGGGAACTATGGCTACACCTTC. It encodes CASRPTGNYGYTF. The variable domain in full, with the rest retrieved from reference TRBV7-2 and TRBJ1-2, is GAGVSQSPSNKVTEKGKDVELRCDPISGHTALYWYRQSLGQGLEFLIYFQGNSAPDKSGLPSDRFSAERTGGSVSTLTIQRTQQEDSAVYLCASRPTGNYGYTFGSGTRLTVV.

This clone was picked up one time. V usage is TRBV6-1 and J usage is TRBJ1-2, with no clear D. CDR1 and CDR2 (germline): MNHNS, SASEGT. The V and J ends lost 8 bases and 4 bases respectively, with 11 bases between them. The length of the CDR3 is 12 residues. The chain's CDR3 is CASLDPIYGYTF. Written as DNA, the CDR3 is TGTGCCAGCCTCGACCCCATCTATGGCTACACCTTC.

This clone was detected once. V and J are TRBV14 and TRBJ1-2; 7 bases line up with TRBD1. V gave up 4 bases and J gave up 2 bases; unmatched junction bases: 1. The V gene's germline CDR1 is SGHDN and CDR2 FVKESK. This CDR3 has 13 amino acids. CDR3 sequence reads: CASSPGQNYGYTF. The CDR3 DNA is TGTGCCAGCAGCCCGGGACAGAACTATGGCTACACCTTC.

This clone showed up just a few times. The rearrangement joins TRBV5-5 to TRBJ1-2; a possible D gene is TRBD1 (5 bases). Germline V lookup: CDR1 SGHKS, CDR2 YYEKEE (reference sequence). The CDR3 covers 16 residues. Trimming pared 3 bases from V and 4 bases from J, leaving 19 bases between. CDR3 sequence reads: CASSWGRVSEGYGYTF. The CDR3 DNA reads TGTGCCAGCAGCTGGGGGAGGGTTTCCGAAGGCTATGGCTACACCTTC.

The chain recombines TRBV13 with TRBJ2-3, with D unclear. Per the germline V gene, CDR1 is PRHDT and CDR2 is FYEKMQ (reference sequence). Trimming removed 5 bases at V and 4 bases at J, with 10 bases between. This CDR3 is 13 amino acids long. The DNA of the CDR3 is TGTGCCAGCAGCCGATTCGGCGCAGATACGCAGTATTTT. Its protein product is CASSRFGADTQYF.

A single count supports this clone. This chain connects TRBV28 to TRBJ2-1; D is unresolved. Germline loops: CDR1 MDHEN, CDR2 SYDVKM. The CDR3 runs 13 residues. The V end lost 5 bases, the J end lost 9 bases, and 14 bases lay between the germline ends. The CDR3, as DNA: TGTGCCAGCAGTCCCTTGGGCCTTGGTGAGCAGTTCTTC. It yields the protein CASSPLGLGEQFF.

The chain uses TRBV11-1 and TRBJ2-5, with D perhaps given as TRBD1 or TRBD2 (7 bases each). V was pared by 6 bases and J by 4 bases, with 18 bases between. CDR1 SGHAT and CDR2 FQDESV come from the germline V gene (reference sequence). The CDR3 extends over 15 amino acids. CDR3 in amino acids: CASRSGGGPPETQYF. CDR3 sequence (DNA): TGTGCCAGCAGGTCAGGGGGGGGACCCCCAGAGACCCAGTACTTC.

The genes are TRBV19 and TRBJ1-5; no reliable D call. This CDR3 contains 15 residues. Between the trimmed V and J ends, which lost 3 bases and 2 bases, there was a span of 11 bases. Germline CDR1 and CDR2: LNHDA and SQIVND (reference sequence). In nucleotides, the CDR3 is TGTGCCAGTAGTATCCCCGGGGATGGCAATCAGCCCCAGCATTTT. Protein sequence: CASSIPGDGNQPQHF.

V and J are TRBV4-3 and TRBJ1-4; D might be TRBD1 (6 bases). V was shortened by 1 base and J by 8 bases, with 14 bases between the two germline ends. Looked up from germline, CDR1 is LGHNA and CDR2 is YSLEER. This CDR3 is built from 15 residues. CDR3 protein: CASSQAWGGREKLFF. The CDR3 nucleotides are TGCGCCAGCAGCCAAGCTTGGGGGGGCAGAGAAAAACTGTTTTTT.

The CDR3 here is CASSVQYNEQFF. CDR3 DNA sequence: TGTGCCAGCAGCGTACAGTACAATGAGCAGTTCTTC. The rearrangement uses TRBV9 and TRBJ2-1; no definite D call. Germline V gene lookup returns CDR1 SGDLS and CDR2 YYNGEE. The CDR3 is 12 amino acids. Trimming stripped 1 base from V and 4 bases from J, with 3 bases between.

This chain uses TRBV29-1 with TRBJ2-2; TRBD2 matches at 9 bases. The CDR3 runs to 14 residues. With 4 bases clipped from V and 8 bases from J, the junction kept 8 bases outside the gene matches. Germline lookup yields CDR1 SQVTM and CDR2 ANQGSEA. This CDR3 is CSVGRGRAGGELFF. CDR3 bases: TGCAGCGTTGGGCGCGGGAGGGCCGGGGGGGAGCTGTTTTTT.

The chain is built from TRBV10-3 and TRBJ1-2, with D perhaps matching TRBD1 (5 bases). V lost 3 bases and J lost 8, with 16 bases in between. CDR1 and CDR2 from the germline V gene are ENHRY and SYGVKD. The CDR3 spans 14 residues. The CDR3 loop reads CAISDLLGGGGYTF. In nucleotides, the CDR3 is TGTGCCATCAGTGACCTCCTTGGGGGTGGGGGCTACACCTTC.

In this sample, this clone turned up a few times. V usage is TRBV7-9 and J usage is TRBJ1-1; weak D call: TRBD1 (5 bases). This CDR3 has 12 amino acids. CDR1 is SEHNR and CDR2 is FQNEAQ in the germline V gene (reference sequence). Trimming took 3 bases from V and 3 from J, leaving 5 bases between them. DNA for the CDR3: TGTGCCAGCAGCTTCAGGGACACTGAAGCTTTCTTT. Translation: CASSFRDTEAFF.

V and J are TRBV27 and TRBJ2-3; a possible D gene is TRBD2 (7 bases). There are 15 residues in the CDR3. Per the germline V gene, CDR1 is MNHEY and CDR2 is SMNVEV (reference sequence). The germline V and J ends were trimmed by 2 bases and 0 bases, with 9 bases remaining between them. The CDR3 DNA follows: TGTGCCAGCAGTTTACGGGGGGCTAGCACAGATACGCAGTATTTT. It specifies CASSLRGASTDTQYF.

The chain combines TRBV2 with TRBJ2-2, with TRBD1 identical over 9 bases. The CDR3 is made up of 13 amino acids. CDR1 and CDR2 (germline): SNHLY, FYNNEI. The ends lost 8 bases at V and 6 bases at J; junction bases unmatched: 4. CDR3: CASGRQGAGELFF. Written as DNA, the CDR3 is TGTGCCAGCGGCCGACAGGGGGCCGGGGAGCTGTTTTTT.

The CDR3 loop reads CASSQDNGFEAFF. As DNA, the CDR3 is TGCGCCAGCAGCCAAGATAACGGGTTTGAAGCTTTCTTT. The rearrangement uses TRBV4-3 and TRBJ1-1; D not certain. Germline lookup yields CDR1 LGHNA and CDR2 YSLEER. The CDR3 has 13 residues. Trimming left V 0 bases short and J 7 bases short, with 9 bases between.

This chain joins TRBV10-3 and TRBJ2-4, with 12 bases aligning to TRBD2. V shed 0 bases, J shed 3 bases, and the junction held 3 bases outside the gene matches. CDR1 ENHRY and CDR2 SYGVKD come from the germline V gene. The CDR3 has 17 amino acids. For the CDR3, the DNA is TGTGCCATCAGTGAGTCGACTAGCGGGAGTGTCAAAAACATTCAGTACTTC. Amino acid sequence: CAISESTSGSVKNIQYF.